Detailed here is one T cell receptor beta chain. Its recognized antigen is unknown. This sample was included in a study of monozygotic twins with inflammatory bowel disease (dated by TCRdb to between 2018 and 2020). A note on the overall study: A total of some 30 monozygotic twin pairs were included in the full study, comprising nine German pairs (four IBD-concordant, five IBD-discordant) and 19 IBD-discordant Danish pairs. The search for disease-associated traits relied mainly on comparing IBD patients with their genetically identical healthy co-twins within discordant pairs. Each individual had, on average, about 151 000 unique TCRalpha sequences and 181 000 unique TCRbeta sequences available for analysis. The paper as a whole reports these results and caveats: Distinction between different T cell subtypes could not be achieved in the analysis. Background noise and inter-individual variability may have been introduced into the repertoires by the differing immunosuppressive treatments among patients. Concordant and discordant twins showed no difference in repertoire similarity, possibly because of limited statistical power. The results gave no support for a single strong signal or clonotype linked to IBD. Compared with healthy twins, IBD patients had fewer clonotypes in common with other individuals, a difference most pronounced in patients showing signs of disease activity. A decrease in TCRbeta repertoire diversity, as measured by inverse Simpson index, was observed in IBD patients compared with their healthy co-twins.

From each donor, a roughly 2.6 ml peripheral blood sample was collected into PAXgene tubes and stored at -80 degrees C. Without any T cell sorting, total RNA was extracted from whole blood using the PAXgene blood miRNA kit on an automated QIAcube. Peripheral blood from monozygotic twin pairs, either concordant or discordant for inflammatory bowel disease, underwent deep TCRalpha and TCRbeta repertoire profiling that used unique molecular barcoding. Smoking habits were recorded for all twin pairs, and individuals were classified as current, former or never smokers. The germline V gene sets CDR1 to MNHNS and CDR2 to SASEGT. Including cysteine and phenylalanine, the CDR3 has 14 amino acids. The DNA sequence is not available. The library was generated by 5' RACE. For each TCR library, around 3,800 ng of total RNA was used. For each sample, cDNA synthesis with SMARTScribe reverse transcriptase was split into eight separate reactions. During cDNA synthesis, template switching introduced unique molecular identifiers that contained a 6-nucleotide sample barcode. Two nested PCRs of around 15 and 10 cycles amplified the TCRalpha and TCRbeta cDNA, and bead purification followed each PCR. Before amplification, the cDNA was treated with uracil DNA-glycosylase and purified using the QIAquick PCR purification kit. The second PCR added Illumina TruSeq-compatible adapters along with sample-specific barcodes. Library quality and concentration were checked on TapeStation and Qubit, and libraries were pooled at around 5 ng each. Pooled libraries were sequenced on an Illumina HiSeq2500 single-index Rapid Run with 2 x 100 bp reads and custom sequencing primers. Processing in the source paper ran as follows. MiGEC version 1.2.6 was used for UMI-based consensus assembly, which corrected PCR and sequencing errors. MiXCR version 2.1.1 handled V(D)J alignment, clonotype assembly and CDR3 extraction. Gene usage, clonotype sharing and MAIT/NKT TCR abundance were normalised by analysing the top 1000, 10 000 and 20 000 clonotypes per sample. After downsampling to 27 000 UMIs, diversity was calculated as the inverse Simpson index using the vegan R package. Paired Mann-Whitney U tests were applied to discordant twin pairs, and Benjamini-Hochberg correction was used for multiple testing. Through TCRdb reprocessing, the reads give one entry per CDR3 protein sequence; DNA is omitted. TCRdb assigned the V and J calls; the authors' analysis was not used. For this sample, the table gives 110,000 to 150,000 distinct CDR3 sequences. Roughly 1.2% of the sample rests with the top ten.

This chain is built from TRBV6-1 and TRBJ1-1; TCRdb's D call, TRBD1, is unchecked because there is no DNA. The source of this sequence is a human donor with ulcerative colitis or Crohn's disease, or a healthy co-twin of an affected twin (not recorded which). Material for sequencing was blood. The encoded CDR3 is CASRVRGRNTEAFF.